The TCR beta chain under discussion was sequenced for a study of cytomegalovirus exposure and HLA in healthy donors. PCR involved 60 Vbeta and 13 Jbeta primers. Produced via immunoSEQ multiplex PCR; TCRdb's table is partial and in-frame only. The sample contains around 41,000 clones, around 68% of which appear only once. Worth noting for this clone: No antigen is known for it.

Study-wide findings and caveats: Upon later analysis, TCR association rates were observed to vary by HLA locus, being highest for DRB1 and lowest for HLA-C.

The CDR3 runs 16 residues. In germline, CDR1 is GTSNPN, CDR2 SVGIG (reference sequence). The material sequenced was PBMCs. The sequence was collected from a middle-aged man in good health and CMV-seronegative. V gene TRBV30 combines with J gene TRBJ2-5; 8 nucleotides line up with TRBD1. The end of the DNA is better explained by TRBJ2-7, so the J call may be wrong. The CDR3 nucleotides read TGTGCCTGGAGTCGCCCCGGGTCAGGGGGCCCCTACGAGCAGTACTTC. It codes for CAWSRPGSGGPYEQYF.